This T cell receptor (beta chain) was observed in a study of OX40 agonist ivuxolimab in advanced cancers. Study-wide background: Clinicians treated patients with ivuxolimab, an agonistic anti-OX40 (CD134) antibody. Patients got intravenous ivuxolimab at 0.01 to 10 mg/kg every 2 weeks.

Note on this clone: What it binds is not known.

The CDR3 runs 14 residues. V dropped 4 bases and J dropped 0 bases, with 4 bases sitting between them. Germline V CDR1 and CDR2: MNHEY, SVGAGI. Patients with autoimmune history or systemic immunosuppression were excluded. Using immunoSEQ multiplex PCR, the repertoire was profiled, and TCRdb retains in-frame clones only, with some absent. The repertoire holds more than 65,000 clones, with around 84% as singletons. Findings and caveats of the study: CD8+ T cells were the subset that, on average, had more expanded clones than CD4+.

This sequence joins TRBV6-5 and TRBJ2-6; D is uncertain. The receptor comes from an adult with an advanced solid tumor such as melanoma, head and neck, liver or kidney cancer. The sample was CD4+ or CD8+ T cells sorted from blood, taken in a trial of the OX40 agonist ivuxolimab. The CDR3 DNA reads TGTGCCAGCAGTTTGAGCTCTGGGGCCAACGTCCTGACTTTC. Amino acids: CASSLSSGANVLTF.